A single sample is the source of the 6 T cell receptor beta chains below, sequenced in a study of persistence of HIV-infected CD4 T cells. Anti-CD3/anti-CD28 beads served as a nonspecific positive control stimulus. Sorting of responding CD4+ T cells relied on upregulated CD40 ligand together with CD69. The libraries were made with immunoSEQ version 4 in survey mode. Method: immunoSEQ multiplex PCR; TCRdb's copy keeps in-frame clones and lacks some. The sample carries more than 30,000 clones, approximately 86% recorded once. These receptors lack a known antigen. The sequencing here drew on CD4+ T cells sorted from PBMCs after approximately 18-hour stimulation, taken from a patient who received antiretroviral therapy. The receptor set was obtained from an adult man with HIV who was CMV-seropositive.

CDR3 residues: CASSQAQGAVNMNSPLHF. CDR3 coding DNA: TGCGCCAGCAGCCAAGCTCAGGGGGCTGTAAATATGAATTCACCCCTCCACTTT. The chain links TRBV4-3 to TRBJ1-6; 8 nucleotides align to TRBD1. This CDR3 contains 18 residues. After removal of 1 base from V and 7 bases from J, the junction contained 12 bases not matched to a gene. Germline V gene lookup returns CDR1 LGHNA and CDR2 YSLEER.

The V and J genes are TRBV3-1 (or the pseudogene TRBV3-2) and TRBJ2-7; D is undetermined. CDR1 is LGHDT and CDR2 is YNNKEL in the germline V gene (reference sequence). The CDR3 consists of 12 residues. Trimming took 8 bases from V and 3 from J, leaving 11 bases between them. The CDR3 is CASGGSYYEQYF. DNA of the CDR3: TGTGCCAGCGGCGGATCTTACTACGAGCAGTACTTC.

The rearrangement joins TRBV3-1 (or the pseudogene TRBV3-2) to TRBJ1-4; D may be TRBD1 (5 bases). The CDR3 extends over 16 amino acids. Trimming pared 3 bases from V and 3 bases from J, leaving 14 bases between. CDR1 and CDR2 (germline): LGHDT, YNNKEL (reference sequence). In nucleotides, the CDR3 is TGTGCCAGCAGCCAGCCGATGGGGGGGGCTAATGAAAAACTGTTTTTT. It yields the protein CASSQPMGGANEKLFF.

The chain combines TRBV9 with TRBJ2-5; D is perhaps TRBD1 or TRBD2 (6 bases each). Germline V gives CDR1 SGDLS, CDR2 YYNGEE. Deletions cut 3 bases from V and 3 bases from J, with 12 bases between. CDR3 length equals 14 residues. As DNA, the CDR3 is TGTGCCAGCAGCGGGGGGGCCGGCAAAGAGACCCAGTACTTC. Residues: CASSGGAGKETQYF.

This sequence joins TRBV6-5 and TRBJ2-7; TRBD2 is a possible D gene (5 bases). Germline V CDR1 and CDR2: MNHEY, SVGAGI. V was cut by 7 bases and J by 3 bases, with 7 bases left in between. CDR3 length equals 11 residues. The CDR3 sequence: CASTGVYEQYF. DNA of the CDR3: TGTGCCAGCACCGGGGTCTACGAGCAGTACTTC.

The chain uses TRBV14 and TRBJ2-7; maybe TRBD2 (6 bases). CDR1 is SGHDN and CDR2 is FVKESK in the germline V gene. The CDR3 has 16 amino acids. Trimming cost V 1 base and J 3 bases, with 16 bases left between them. The CDR3 protein is CASSQVGGRAGYEQYF. The DNA for the CDR3 is TGTGCCAGCAGCCAAGTCGGGGGAAGGGCGGGCTACGAGCAGTACTTC.